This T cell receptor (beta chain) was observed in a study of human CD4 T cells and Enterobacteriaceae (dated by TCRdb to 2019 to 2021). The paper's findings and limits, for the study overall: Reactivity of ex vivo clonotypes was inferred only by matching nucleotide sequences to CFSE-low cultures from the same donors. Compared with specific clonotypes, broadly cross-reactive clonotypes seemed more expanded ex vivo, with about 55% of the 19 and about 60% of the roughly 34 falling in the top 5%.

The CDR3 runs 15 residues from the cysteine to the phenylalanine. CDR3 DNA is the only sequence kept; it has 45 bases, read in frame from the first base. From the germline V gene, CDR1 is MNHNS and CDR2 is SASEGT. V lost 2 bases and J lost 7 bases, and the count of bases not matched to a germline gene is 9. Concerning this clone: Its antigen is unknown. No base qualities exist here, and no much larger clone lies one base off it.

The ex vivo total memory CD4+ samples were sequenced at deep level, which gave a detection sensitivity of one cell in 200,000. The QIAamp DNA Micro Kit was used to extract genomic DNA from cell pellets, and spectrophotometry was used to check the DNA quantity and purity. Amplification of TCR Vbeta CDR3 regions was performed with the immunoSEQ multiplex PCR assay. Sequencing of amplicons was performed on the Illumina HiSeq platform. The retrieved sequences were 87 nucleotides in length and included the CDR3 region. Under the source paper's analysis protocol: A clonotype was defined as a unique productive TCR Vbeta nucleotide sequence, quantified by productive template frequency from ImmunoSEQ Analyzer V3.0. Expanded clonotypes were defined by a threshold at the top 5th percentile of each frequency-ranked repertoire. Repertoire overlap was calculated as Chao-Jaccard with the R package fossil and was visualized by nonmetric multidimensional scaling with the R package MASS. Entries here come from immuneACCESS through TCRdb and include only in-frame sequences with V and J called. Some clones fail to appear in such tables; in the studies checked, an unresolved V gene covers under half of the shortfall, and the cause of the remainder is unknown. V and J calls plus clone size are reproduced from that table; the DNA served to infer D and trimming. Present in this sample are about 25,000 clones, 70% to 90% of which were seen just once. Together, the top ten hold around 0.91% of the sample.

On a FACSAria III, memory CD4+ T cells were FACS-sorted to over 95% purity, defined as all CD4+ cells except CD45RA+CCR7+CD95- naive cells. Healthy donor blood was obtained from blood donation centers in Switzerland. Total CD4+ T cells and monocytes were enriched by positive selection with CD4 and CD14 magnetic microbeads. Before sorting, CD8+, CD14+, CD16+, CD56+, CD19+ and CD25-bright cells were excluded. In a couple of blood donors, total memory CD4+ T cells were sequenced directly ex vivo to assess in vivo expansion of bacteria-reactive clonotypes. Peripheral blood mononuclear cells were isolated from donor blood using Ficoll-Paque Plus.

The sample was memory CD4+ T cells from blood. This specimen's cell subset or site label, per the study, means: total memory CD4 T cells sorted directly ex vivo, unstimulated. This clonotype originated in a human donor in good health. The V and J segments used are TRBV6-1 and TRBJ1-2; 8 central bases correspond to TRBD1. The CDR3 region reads CASSESGRGPFGYTF. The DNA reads TGTGCCAGCAGTGAATCGGGCAGGGGGCCGTTTGGCTACACCTTC.